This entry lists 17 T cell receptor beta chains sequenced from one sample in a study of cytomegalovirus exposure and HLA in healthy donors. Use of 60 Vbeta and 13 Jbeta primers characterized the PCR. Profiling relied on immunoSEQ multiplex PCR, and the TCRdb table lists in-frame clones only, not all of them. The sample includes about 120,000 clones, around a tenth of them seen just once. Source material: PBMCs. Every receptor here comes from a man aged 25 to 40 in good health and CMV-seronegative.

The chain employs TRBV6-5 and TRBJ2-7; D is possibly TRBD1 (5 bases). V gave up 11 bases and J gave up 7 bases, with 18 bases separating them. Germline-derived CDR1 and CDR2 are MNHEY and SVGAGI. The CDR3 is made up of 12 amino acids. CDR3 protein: CAVGEGPQEQYF. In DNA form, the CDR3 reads TGTGCCGTAGGGGAAGGGCCCCAGGAGCAGTACTTC.

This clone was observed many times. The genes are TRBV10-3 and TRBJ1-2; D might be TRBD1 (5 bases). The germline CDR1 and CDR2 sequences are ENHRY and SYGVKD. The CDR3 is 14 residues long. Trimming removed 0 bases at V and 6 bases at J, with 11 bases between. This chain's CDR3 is CAISESPGVNGYTF. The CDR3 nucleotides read TGTGCCATCAGTGAGTCGCCGGGGGTCAATGGCTACACCTTC.

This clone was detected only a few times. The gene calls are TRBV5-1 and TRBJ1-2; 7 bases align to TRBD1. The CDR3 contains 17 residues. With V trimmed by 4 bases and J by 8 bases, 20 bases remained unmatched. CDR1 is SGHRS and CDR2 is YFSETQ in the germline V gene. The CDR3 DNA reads TGCGCCAGCAGCGTTACAGGGGCCCGGGCTAGTTTGGAGGGCTACACCTTC. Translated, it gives CASSVTGARASLEGYTF. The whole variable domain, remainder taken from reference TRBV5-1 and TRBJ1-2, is KAGVTQTPRYLIKTRGQQVTLSCSPISGHRSVSWYQQTPGQGLQFLFEYFSETQRNKGNFPGRFSGRQFSNSRSEMNVSTLELGDSALYLCASSVTGARASLEGYTFGSGTRLTVV.

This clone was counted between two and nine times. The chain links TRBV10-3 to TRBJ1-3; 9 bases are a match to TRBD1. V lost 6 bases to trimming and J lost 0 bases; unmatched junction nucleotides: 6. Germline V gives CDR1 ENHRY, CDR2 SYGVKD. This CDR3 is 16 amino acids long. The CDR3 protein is CAIRRGTGNSGNTIYF. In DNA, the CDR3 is TGTGCCATCAGGAGGGGGACAGGGAACTCTGGAAACACCATATATTTT.

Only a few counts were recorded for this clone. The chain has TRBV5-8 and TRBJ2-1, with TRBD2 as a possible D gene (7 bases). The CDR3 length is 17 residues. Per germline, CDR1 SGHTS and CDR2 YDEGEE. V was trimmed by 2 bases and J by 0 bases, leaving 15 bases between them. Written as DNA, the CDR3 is TGTGCCAGCAGCTTAACGGGGGGCACCCTCTCCTACAATGAGCAGTTCTTC. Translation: CASSLTGGTLSYNEQFF.

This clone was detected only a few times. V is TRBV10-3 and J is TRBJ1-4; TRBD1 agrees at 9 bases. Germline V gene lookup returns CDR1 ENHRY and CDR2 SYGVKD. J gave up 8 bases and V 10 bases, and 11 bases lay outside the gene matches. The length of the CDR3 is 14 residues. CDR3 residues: CATLRDRGGEKLFF. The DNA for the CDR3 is TGTGCCACCCTCCGTGACAGGGGGGGGGAAAAACTGTTTTTT.

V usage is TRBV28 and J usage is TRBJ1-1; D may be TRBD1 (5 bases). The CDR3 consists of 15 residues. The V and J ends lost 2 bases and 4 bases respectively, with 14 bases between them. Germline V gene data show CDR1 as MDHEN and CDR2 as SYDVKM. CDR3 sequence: CASSLLAGSSTEAFF. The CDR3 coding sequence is TGTGCCAGCAGTTTACTGGCAGGGTCATCCACTGAAGCTTTCTTT.

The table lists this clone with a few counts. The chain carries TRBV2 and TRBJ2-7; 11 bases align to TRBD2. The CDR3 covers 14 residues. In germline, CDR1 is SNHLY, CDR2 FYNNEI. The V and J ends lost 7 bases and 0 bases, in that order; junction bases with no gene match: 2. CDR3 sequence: CASTGLADSYEQYF. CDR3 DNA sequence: TGTGCCAGCACGGGACTAGCGGACTCCTACGAGCAGTACTTC. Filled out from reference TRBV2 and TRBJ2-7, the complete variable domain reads EPEVTQTPSHQVTQMGQEVILRCVPISNHLYFYWYRQILGQKVEFLVSFYNNEISEKSEIFDDQFSVERPDGSNFTLKIRSTKLEDSAMYFCASTGLADSYEQYFGPGTRLTVT.

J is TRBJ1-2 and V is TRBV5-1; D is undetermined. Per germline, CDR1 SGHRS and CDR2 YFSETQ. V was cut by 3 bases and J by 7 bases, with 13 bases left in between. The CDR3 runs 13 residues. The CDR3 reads CASSWEGWSGYTF. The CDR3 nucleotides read TGCGCCAGCAGCTGGGAGGGCTGGAGTGGCTACACCTTC.

The DNA of the CDR3 is TGTGCCAGCTCACCACATAGGGGCGCTGAAGCTTTCTTT. Encoded protein: CASSPHRGAEAFF. The rearrangement joins TRBV18 to TRBJ1-1; TRBD1 might be the D (5 bases). The CDR3 has 13 residues. The V end lost 1 base, the J end lost 6 bases, and 9 bases lay between the germline ends. Germline V gives CDR1 KGHSH, CDR2 LQKENI.

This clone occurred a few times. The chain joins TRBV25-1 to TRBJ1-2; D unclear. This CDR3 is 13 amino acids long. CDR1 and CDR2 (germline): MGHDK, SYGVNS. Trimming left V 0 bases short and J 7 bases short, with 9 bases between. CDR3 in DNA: TGTGCCAGCAGTGAATATAATACAGTTGGCTACACCTTC. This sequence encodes CASSEYNTVGYTF.

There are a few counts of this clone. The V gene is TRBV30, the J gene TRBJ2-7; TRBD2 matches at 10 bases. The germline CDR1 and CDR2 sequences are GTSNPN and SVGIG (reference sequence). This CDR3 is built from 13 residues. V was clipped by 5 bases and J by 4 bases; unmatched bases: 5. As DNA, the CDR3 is TGTGCCTGGTCACTAGCGGGAAATTACGAGCAGTACTTC. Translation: CAWSLAGNYEQYF.

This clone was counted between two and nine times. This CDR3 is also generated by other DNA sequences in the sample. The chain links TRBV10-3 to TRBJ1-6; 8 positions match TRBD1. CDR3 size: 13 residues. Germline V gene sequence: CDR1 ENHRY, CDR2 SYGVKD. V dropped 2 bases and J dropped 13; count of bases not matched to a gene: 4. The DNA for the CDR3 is TGTGCCATCAGTGAGACGGGACAGGACCCCCTCCACTTT. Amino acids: CAISETGQDPLHF.

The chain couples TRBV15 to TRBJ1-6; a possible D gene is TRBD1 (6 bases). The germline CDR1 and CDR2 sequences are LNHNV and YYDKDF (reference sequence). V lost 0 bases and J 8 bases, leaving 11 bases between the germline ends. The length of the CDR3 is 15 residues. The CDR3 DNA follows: TGTGCCACCAGCAGAGATCAGGGGAGGGATTCACCCCTCCACTTT. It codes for CATSRDQGRDSPLHF.

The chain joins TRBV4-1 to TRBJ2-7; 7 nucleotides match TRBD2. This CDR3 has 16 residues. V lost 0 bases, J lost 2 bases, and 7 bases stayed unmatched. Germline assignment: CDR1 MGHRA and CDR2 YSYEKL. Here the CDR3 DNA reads TGCGCCAGCAGCCAAGAAGCGGGACTGAATACCTACGAGCAGTACTTC. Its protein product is CASSQEAGLNTYEQYF.

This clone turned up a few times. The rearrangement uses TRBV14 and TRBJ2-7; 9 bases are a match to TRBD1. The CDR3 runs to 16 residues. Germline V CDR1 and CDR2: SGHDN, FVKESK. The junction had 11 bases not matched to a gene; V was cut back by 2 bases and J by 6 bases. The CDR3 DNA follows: TGTGCCAGCAGCCAAATACCGGGACAGGGAATCGGCGAGCAGTACTTC. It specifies CASSQIPGQGIGEQYF.

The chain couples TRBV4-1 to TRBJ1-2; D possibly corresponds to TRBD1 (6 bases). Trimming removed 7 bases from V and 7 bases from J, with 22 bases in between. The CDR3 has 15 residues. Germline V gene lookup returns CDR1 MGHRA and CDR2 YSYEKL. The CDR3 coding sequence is TGCGCCAGCACCTCCCGGGACACCGCACAGAGTGGCTACACCTTC. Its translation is CASTSRDTAQSGYTF.